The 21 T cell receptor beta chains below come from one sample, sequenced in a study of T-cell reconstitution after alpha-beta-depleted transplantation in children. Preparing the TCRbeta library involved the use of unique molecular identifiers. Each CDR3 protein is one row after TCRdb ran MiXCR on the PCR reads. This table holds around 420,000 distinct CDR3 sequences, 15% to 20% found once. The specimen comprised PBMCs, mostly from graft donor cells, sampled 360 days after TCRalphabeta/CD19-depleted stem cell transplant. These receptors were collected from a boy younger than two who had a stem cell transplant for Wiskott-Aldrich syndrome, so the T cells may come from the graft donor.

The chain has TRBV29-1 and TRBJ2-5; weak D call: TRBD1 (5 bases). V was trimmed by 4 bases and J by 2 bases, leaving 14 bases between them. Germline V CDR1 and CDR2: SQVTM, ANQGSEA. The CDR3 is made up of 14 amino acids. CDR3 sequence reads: CSVVVAGPQETQYF. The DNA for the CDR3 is TGCAGCGTTGTGGTAGCAGGGCCTCAAGAGACCCAGTACTTC. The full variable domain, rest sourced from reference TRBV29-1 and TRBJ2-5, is SAVISQKPSRDICQRGTSLTIQCQVDSQVTMMFWYRQQPGQSLTLIATANQGSEATYESGFVIDKFPISRPNLTFSTLTVSNMSPEDSSIYLCSVVVAGPQETQYFGPGTRLLVL.

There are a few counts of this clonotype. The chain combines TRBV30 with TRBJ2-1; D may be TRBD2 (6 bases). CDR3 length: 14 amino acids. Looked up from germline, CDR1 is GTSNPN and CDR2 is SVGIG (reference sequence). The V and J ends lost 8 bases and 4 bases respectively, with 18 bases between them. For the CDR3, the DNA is TGTGCCCGGGCGGCAGGGAGGCCTTACAATGAGCAGTTCTTC. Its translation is CARAAGRPYNEQFF.

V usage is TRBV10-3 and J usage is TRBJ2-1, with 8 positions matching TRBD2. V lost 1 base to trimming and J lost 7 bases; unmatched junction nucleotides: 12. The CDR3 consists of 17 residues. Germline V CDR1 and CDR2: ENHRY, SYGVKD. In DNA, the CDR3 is TGTGCCATCAGTGAGTTAGTTAGGGGACTAGTCTCGAATGAGCAGTTCTTC. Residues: CAISELVRGLVSNEQFF.

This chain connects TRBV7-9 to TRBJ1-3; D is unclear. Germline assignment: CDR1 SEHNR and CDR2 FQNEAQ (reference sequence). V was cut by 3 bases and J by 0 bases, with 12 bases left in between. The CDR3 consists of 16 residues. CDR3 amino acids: CASSFTTRISGNTIYF. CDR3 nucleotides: TGTGCCAGCAGCTTTACAACGCGGATCTCTGGAAACACCATATATTTT.

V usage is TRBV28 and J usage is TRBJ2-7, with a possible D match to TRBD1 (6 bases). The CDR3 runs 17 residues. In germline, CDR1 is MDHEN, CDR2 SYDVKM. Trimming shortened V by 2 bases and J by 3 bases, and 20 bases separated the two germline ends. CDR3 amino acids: CASSLSSTGYLFYEQYF. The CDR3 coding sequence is TGTGCCAGCAGTTTAAGTTCAACAGGGTACCTTTTCTACGAGCAGTACTTC. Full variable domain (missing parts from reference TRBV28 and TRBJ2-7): DVKVTQSSRYLVKRTGEKVFLECVQDMDHENMFWYRQDPGLGLRLIYFSYDVKMKEKGDIPEGYSVSREKKERFSLILESASTNQTSMYLCASSLSSTGYLFYEQYFGPGTRLTVT.

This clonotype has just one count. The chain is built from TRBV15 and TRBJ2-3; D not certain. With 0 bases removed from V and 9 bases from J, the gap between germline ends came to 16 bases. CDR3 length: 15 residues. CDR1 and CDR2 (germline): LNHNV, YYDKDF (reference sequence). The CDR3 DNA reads TGTGCCACCAGCAGAGAGAAGGGCCCGGGCGGAACGCAGTATTTT. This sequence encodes CATSREKGPGGTQYF.

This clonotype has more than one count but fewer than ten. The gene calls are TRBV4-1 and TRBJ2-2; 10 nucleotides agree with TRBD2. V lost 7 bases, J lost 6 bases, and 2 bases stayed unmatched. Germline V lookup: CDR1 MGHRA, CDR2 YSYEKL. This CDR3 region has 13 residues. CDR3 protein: CASKLAGSGELFF. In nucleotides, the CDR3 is TGCGCCAGCAAACTAGCGGGGTCCGGGGAGCTGTTTTTT.

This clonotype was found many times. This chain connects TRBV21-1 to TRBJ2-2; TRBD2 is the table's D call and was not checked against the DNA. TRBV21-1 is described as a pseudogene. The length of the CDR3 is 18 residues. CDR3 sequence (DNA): TGTGCCAGCAGCAAACCAATTGCAGCGGGAAGTGACACCGGGGAGCTGTTTTTT. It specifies CASSKPIAAGSDTGELFF.

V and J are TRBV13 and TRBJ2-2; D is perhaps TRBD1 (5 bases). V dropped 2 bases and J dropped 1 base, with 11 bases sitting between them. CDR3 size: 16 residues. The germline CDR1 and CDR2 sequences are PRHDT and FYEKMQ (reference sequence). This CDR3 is CASSLMGLENTGELFF. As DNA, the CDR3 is TGTGCCAGCAGCTTAATGGGGCTCGAGAACACCGGGGAGCTGTTTTTT.

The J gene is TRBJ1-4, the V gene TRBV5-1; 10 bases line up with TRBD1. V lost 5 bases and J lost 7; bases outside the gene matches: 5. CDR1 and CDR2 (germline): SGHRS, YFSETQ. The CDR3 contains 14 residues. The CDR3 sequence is CASRRQGATEKLFF. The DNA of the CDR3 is TGCGCCAGCAGGCGACAGGGGGCGACTGAAAAACTGTTTTTT. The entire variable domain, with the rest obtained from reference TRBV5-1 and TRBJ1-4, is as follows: KAGVTQTPRYLIKTRGQQVTLSCSPISGHRSVSWYQQTPGQGLQFLFEYFSETQRNKGNFPGRFSGRQFSNSRSEMNVSTLELGDSALYLCASRRQGATEKLFFGSGTQLSVL.

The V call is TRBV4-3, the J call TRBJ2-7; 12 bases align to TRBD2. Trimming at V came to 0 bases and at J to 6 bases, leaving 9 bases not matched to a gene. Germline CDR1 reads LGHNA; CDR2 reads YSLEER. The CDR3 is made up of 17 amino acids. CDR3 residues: CASSQDLTSGRLSEQYF. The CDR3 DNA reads TGCGCCAGCAGCCAAGATTTGACTAGCGGGAGACTCAGCGAGCAGTACTTC.

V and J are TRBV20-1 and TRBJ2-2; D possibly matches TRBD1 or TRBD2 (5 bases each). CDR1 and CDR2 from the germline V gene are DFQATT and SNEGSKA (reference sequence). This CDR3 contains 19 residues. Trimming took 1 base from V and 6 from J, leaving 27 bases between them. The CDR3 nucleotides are TGCAGTGCTAGAGGCTCCAAACGAGAGGCAGGGAGACTCCCCGGGGAGCTGTTTTTT. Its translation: CSARGSKREAGRLPGELFF.

The CDR3 is CASSPEFASYNEQFF. The CDR3 nucleotides are TGTGCCAGCAGCCCGGAGTTCGCCAGCTACAATGAGCAGTTCTTC. The chain links TRBV11-2 to TRBJ2-1; D call uncertain. V was clipped by 5 bases and J by 3 bases, with 14 bases between them. This CDR3 has 15 amino acids. Germline CDR1 is SGHAT and CDR2 is FQNNGV.

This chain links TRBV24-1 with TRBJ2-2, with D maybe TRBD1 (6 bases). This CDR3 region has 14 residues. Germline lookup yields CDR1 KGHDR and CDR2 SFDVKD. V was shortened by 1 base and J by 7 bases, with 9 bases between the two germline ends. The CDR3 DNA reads TGTGCCACCAGTGATTTTGGACAGTACGGGGAGCTGTTTTTT. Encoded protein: CATSDFGQYGELFF.

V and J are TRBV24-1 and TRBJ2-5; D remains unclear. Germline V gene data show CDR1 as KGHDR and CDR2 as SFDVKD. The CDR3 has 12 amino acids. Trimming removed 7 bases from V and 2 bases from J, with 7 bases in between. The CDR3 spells CATRYTQETQYF. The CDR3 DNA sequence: TGTGCCACCAGATACACACAAGAGACCCAGTACTTC.

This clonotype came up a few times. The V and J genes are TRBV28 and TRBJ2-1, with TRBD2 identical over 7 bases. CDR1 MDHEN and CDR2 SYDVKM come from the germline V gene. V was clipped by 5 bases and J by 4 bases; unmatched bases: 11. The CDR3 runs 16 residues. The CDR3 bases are TGTGCCAGCAGTCTGGCTTGGGGGGGGATTTACAATGAGCAGTTCTTC. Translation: CASSLAWGGIYNEQFF.

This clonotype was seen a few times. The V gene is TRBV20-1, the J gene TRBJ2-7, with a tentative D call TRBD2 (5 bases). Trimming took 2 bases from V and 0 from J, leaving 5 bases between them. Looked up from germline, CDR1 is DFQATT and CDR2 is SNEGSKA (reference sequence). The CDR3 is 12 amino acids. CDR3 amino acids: CSARTSSYEQYF. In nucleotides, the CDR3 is TGCAGTGCTAGAACTAGCTCCTACGAGCAGTACTTC.

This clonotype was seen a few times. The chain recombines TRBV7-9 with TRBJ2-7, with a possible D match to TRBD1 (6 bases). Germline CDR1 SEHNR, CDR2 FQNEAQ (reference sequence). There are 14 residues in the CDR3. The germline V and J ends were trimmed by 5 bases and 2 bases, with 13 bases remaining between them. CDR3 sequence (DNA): TGTGCCAGCAGCACAGGACAGAGGGCCTACGAGCAGTACTTC. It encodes CASSTGQRAYEQYF.

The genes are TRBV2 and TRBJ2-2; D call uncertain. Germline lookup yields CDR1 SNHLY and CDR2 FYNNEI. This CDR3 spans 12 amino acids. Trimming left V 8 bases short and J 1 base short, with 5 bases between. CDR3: CASARNTGELFF. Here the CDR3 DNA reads TGTGCCAGCGCACGGAACACCGGGGAGCTGTTTTTT. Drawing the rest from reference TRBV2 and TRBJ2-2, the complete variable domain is EPEVTQTPSHQVTQMGQEVILRCVPISNHLYFYWYRQILGQKVEFLVSFYNNEISEKSEIFDDQFSVERPDGSNFTLKIRSTKLEDSAMYFCASARNTGELFFGEGSRLTVL.

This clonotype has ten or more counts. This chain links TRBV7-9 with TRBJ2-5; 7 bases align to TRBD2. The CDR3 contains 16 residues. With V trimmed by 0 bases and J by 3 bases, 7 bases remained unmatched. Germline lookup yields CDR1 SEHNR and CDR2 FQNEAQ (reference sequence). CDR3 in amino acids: CASSLAYGRDEETQYF. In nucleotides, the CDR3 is TGTGCCAGCAGCTTAGCGTATGGGAGGGATGAAGAGACCCAGTACTTC.

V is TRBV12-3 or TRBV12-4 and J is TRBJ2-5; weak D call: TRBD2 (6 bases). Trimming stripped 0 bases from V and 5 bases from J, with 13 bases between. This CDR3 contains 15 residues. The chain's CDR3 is CASSLARGKDETQYF. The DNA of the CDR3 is TGTGCCAGCAGTTTAGCGCGCGGGAAAGATGAGACCCAGTACTTC.